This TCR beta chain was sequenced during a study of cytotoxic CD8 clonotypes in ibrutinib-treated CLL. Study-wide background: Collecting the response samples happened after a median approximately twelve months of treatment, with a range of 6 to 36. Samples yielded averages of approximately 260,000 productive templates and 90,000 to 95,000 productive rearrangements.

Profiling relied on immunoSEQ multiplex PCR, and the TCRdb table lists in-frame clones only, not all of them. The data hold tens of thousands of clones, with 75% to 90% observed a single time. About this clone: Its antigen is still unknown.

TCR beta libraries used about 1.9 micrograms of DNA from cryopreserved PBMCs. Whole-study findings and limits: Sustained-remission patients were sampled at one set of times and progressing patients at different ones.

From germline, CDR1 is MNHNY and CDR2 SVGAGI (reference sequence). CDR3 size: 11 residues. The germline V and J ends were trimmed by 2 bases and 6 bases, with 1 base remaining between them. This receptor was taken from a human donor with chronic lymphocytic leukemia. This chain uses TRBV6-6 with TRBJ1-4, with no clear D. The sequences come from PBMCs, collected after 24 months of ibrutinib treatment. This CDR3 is CASSYDEKLFF. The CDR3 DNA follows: TGTGCCAGCAGTTACGATGAAAAACTGTTTTTT.